Listed below are T cell receptor beta chains from one sample, sequenced in a study of blood T cell repertoires in COVID-19. Generated by immunoSEQ multiplex PCR, the TCRdb table keeps only in-frame clones and is missing some. The sample lists about 200,000 clones, 80% to 95% occurring once. The sequenced sample consisted of peripheral blood. The receptors stem from a man aged 50-60 years with acute or convalescent COVID-19. CDR3s include the opening cysteine and the closing phenylalanine or tryptophan. D genes are given only for firm matches. Size values are once, few and many counts, or a class for expanded clones, and some rows have none.

J	D	size	V	DNA	CDR3
TRBJ2-7	TRBD1	NA	TRBV6-2/TRBV6-3	TGTGCCAGCAGTTCCCCGGGACAGGGGTATCACGAGCAGTACTTC	CASSSPGQGYHEQYF
TRBJ2-7	NA	once	TRBV5-4	TGTGCCAGCAGCTTGGCGTCTAGCTACGAGCAGTACTTC	CASSLASSYEQYF
TRBJ1-3	NA	NA	TRBV9	TGTGCCAGCAGCGCCGGTTTTGGTGTCTCTGGAAACACCATATATTTT	CASSAGFGVSGNTIYF
TRBJ1-5	NA	NA	TRBV5-1	TGCGCCAGCAGCTTGGGTCTTGGGGGCGGGAATCAGCCCCAGCATTTT	CASSLGLGGGNQPQHF
TRBJ2-2	TRBD1	NA	TRBV6-2/TRBV6-3	TGTGCCAGCAGTGTGACAGGGTACGGGGAGCTGTTTTTT	CASSVTGYGELFF
TRBJ1-2	TRBD1	NA	TRBV7-9	TGTGCCAGCAGCTTAAGGGGACAGGGGGCGTACTATGGCTACACCTTC	CASSLRGQGAYYGYTF
TRBJ1-5	NA	NA	TRBV6-2/TRBV6-3	TGTGCCAGCAGTTACCCCCCGAGGGCCGGCAATCAGCCCCAGCATTTT	CASSYPPRAGNQPQHF
TRBJ2-1	NA	NA	TRBV25-1	TGTGCCAGCAGTGATCTGCTAGGTCAGATCTTC	CASSDLLGQIF
TRBJ1-2	TRBD1	NA	TRBV28	TGTGCCAGCAGTTTGGTCGGGACAGCTGCTAACTATGGCTACACCTTC	CASSLVGTAANYGYTF
TRBJ2-1	NA	NA	TRBV7-2	TGTGCCAGCAGCTTAGTAACTAGCACCTACAATGAGCAGTTCTTC	CASSLVTSTYNEQFF
TRBJ1-1	NA	NA	TRBV28	TGTGCCAGCACCTATTACACTGAAGCTTTCTTT	CASTYYTEAFF